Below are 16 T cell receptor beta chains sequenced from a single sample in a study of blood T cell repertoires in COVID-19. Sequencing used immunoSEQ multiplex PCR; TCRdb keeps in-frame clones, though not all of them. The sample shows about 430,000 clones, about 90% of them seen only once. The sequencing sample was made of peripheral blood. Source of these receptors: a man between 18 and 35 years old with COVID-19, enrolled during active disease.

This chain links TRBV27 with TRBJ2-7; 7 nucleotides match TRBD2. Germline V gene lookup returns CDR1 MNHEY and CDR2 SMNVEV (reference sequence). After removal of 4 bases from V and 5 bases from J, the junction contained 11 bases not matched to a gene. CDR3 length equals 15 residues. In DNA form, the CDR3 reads TGTGCCAGCAGTTCCTTGGCGGGAGTGGGCCACGAGCAGTACTTC. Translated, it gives CASSSLAGVGHEQYF.

The CDR3 nucleotides are TGCGCCAGCAGTGACAGGCTAGCGGGAGGCCTCACAGGGAATGAGCAGTTCTTC. Translation: CASSDRLAGGLTGNEQFF. The V call is TRBV10-1, the J call TRBJ2-1; 11 nucleotides align to TRBD2. Germline V gene data show CDR1 as WNHNN and CDR2 as SYGVQD (reference sequence). The CDR3 covers 18 residues. V trimming: 3 bases; J trimming: 7 bases; junction bases outside the gene matches: 14.

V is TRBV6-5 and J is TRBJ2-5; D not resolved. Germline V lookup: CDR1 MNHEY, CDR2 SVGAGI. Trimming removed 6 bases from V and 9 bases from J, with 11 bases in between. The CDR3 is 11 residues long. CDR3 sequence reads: CASRKLSAQYF. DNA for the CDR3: TGTGCCAGCAGGAAACTATCAGCCCAGTACTTC.

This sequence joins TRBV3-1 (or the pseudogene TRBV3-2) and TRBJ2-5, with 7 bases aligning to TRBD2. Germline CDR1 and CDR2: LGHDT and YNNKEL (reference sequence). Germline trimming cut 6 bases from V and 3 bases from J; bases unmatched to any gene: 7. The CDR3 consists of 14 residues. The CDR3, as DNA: TGTGCCAGCAGAAGTTGGCTAGCGGAAGAGACCCAGTACTTC. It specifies CASRSWLAEETQYF.

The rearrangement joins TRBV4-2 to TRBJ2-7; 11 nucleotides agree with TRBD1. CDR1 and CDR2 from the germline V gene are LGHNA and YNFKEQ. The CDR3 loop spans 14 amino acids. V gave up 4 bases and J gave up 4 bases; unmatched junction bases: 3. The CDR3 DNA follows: TGTGCCAGCAGCCTCGGACAGGGGGCTTACGAGCAGTACTTC. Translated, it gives CASSLGQGAYEQYF.

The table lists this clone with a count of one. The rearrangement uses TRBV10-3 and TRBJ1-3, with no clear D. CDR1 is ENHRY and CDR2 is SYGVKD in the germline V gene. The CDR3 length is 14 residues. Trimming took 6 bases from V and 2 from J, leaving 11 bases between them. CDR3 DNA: TGTGCCATCAGACCAGACTTACCTGGAAACACCATATATTTT. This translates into CAIRPDLPGNTIYF.

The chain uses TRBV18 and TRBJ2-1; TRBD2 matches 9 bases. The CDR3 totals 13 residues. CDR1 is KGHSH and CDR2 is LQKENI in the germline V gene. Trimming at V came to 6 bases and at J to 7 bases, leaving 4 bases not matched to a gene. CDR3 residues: CASSGLANNEQFF. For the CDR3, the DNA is TGTGCCAGCTCGGGACTAGCTAATAATGAGCAGTTCTTC.

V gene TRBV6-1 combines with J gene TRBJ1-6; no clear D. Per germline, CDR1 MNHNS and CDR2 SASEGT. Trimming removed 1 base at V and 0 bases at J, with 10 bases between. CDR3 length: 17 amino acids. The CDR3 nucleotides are TGTGCCAGCAGTGAAGGGGCATGGCCCTCCTATAATTCACCCCTCCACTTT. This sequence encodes CASSEGAWPSYNSPLHF.

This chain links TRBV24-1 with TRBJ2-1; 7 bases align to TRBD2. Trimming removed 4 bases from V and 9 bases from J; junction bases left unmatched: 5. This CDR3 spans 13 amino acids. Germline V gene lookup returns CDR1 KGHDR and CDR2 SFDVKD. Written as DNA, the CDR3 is TGTGCCACCAGTGACCTTCGGACTAGTGAGCAGTTCTTC. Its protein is CATSDLRTSEQFF.

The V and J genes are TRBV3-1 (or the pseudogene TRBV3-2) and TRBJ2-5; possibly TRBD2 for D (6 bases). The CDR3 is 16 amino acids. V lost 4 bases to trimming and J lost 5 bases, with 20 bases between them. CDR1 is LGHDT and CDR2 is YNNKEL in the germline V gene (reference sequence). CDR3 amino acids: CASSPQGDGGSETQYF. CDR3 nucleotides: TGTGCCAGCAGCCCCCAAGGGGACGGGGGATCGGAGACCCAGTACTTC.

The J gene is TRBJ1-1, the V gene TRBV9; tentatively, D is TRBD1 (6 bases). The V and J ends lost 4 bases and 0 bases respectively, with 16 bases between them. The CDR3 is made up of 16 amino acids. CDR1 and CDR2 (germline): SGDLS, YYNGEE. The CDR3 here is CASSIGAAGVNTEAFF. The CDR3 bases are TGTGCCAGCAGCATAGGAGCGGCAGGGGTGAACACTGAAGCTTTCTTT.

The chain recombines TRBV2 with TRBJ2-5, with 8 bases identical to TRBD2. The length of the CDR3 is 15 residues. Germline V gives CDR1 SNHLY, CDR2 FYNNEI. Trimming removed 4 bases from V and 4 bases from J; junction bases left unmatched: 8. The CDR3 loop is CASSGGRGAVETQYF. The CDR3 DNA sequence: TGTGCCAGCAGTGGAGGGCGGGGGGCGGTAGAGACCCAGTACTTC.

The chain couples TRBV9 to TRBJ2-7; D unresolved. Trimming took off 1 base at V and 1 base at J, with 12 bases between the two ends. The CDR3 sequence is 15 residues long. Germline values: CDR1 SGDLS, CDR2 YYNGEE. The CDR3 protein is CASSVLGSPSYEQYF. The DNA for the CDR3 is TGTGCCAGCAGCGTACTCGGGTCCCCTTCCTACGAGCAGTACTTC. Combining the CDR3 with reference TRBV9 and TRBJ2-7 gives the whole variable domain DSGVTQTPKHLITATGQRVTLRCSPRSGDLSVYWYQQSLDQGLQFLIQYYNGEERAKGNILERFSAQQFPDLHSELNLSSLELGDSALYFCASSVLGSPSYEQYFGPGTRLTVT.

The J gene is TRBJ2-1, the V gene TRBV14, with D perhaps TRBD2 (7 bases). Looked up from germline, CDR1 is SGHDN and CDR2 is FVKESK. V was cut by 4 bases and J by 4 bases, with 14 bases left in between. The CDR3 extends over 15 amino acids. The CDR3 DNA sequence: TGTGCCAGCAGCCCTTTTAGGGGGGGTTACAATGAGCAGTTCTTC. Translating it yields CASSPFRGGYNEQFF.

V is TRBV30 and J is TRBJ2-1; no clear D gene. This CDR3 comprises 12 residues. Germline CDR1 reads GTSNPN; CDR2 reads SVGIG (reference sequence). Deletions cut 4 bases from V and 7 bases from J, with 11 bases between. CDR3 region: CAWNIAWNEQFF. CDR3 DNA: TGTGCCTGGAATATCGCGTGGAATGAGCAGTTCTTC.

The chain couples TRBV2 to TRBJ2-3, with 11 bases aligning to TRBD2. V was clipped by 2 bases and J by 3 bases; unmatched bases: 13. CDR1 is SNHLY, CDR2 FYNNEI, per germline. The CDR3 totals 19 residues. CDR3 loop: CASSERRVNRLAGTDTQYF. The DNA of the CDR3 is TGTGCCAGCAGTGAACGCCGCGTTAATCGACTAGCGGGAACAGATACGCAGTATTTT.